These 28 T cell receptor beta chains share one sample of origin, sequenced in a study of post-analysis software for immune sequencing data. Study findings and constraints: TRBV segments more frequent in patients than in controls numbered five and included TRBV5-6, TRBV5-1 and TRBV20-1.

Their antigens are not known. Unique-molecular-identifier-tagged TCR beta cDNA libraries were used. TCRdb used MiXCR to reprocess the PCR reads, holding one entry per CDR3 protein. The sample consists of under 900,000 distinct CDR3 sequences, roughly 50% of them appearing once. Sequenced material: blood. Receptor source: a girl between 10 and 17 years old with multiple sclerosis.

The CDR3 loop reads CASANSGGGGAQGRETQYF. Written as DNA, the CDR3 is TGCGCCAGCGCTAACTCCGGCGGGGGAGGGGCGCAGGGTCGAGAGACCCAGTACTTC. The V and J genes are TRBV5-1 and TRBJ2-5; 7 bases map to TRBD2. Trimming removed 7 bases from V and 4 bases from J; junction bases left unmatched: 25. CDR3 length: 19 residues. CDR1 is SGHRS, CDR2 YFSETQ, per germline. The full variable domain, in which reference TRBV5-1 and TRBJ2-5 provide the parts outside the CDR3, is KAGVTQTPRYLIKTRGQQVTLSCSPISGHRSVSWYQQTPGQGLQFLFEYFSETQRNKGNFPGRFSGRQFSNSRSEMNVSTLELGDSALYLCASANSGGGGAQGRETQYFGPGTRLLVL.

The rearrangement uses TRBV5-1 and TRBJ2-1; TRBD1 is a possible D gene (7 bases). Trimming removed 6 bases from V and 9 bases from J, with 22 bases in between. The V gene's germline CDR1 is SGHRS and CDR2 YFSETQ. This CDR3 contains 15 residues. CDR3 in DNA: TGCGCCAGCACCCGCGGAGGGGGCGCGAGGAGTGAGCAGTTCTTC. Its protein is CASTRGGGARSEQFF.

The gene calls are TRBV7-8 and TRBJ2-7; D unresolved. The better agreement between TRBJ2-5 and the DNA end casts doubt on the J call. The CDR3 sequence is 13 residues long. Germline V lookup: CDR1 SGHVS, CDR2 FQNEAQ. The CDR3 loop is CASSPDFGETQYF. CDR3 bases: TGTGCCAGCAGCCCAGACTTTGGTGAGACCCAGTACTTC.

This clonotype was counted a few times. This sequence joins TRBV15 and TRBJ2-1; 8 bases fit TRBD2. Germline loops: CDR1 LNHNV, CDR2 YYDKDF (reference sequence). Trimming cost V 0 bases and J 6 bases; bases outside gene matches: 7. The length of the CDR3 is 16 residues. CDR3 sequence (DNA): TGTGCCACCAGCAGAGATCGGGGGGGAGCAGTCAATGAGCAGTTCTTC. Its translation: CATSRDRGGAVNEQFF.

The chain links TRBV7-6 to TRBJ1-4; no reliable D call. With 1 base removed from V and 7 bases from J, the gap between germline ends came to 13 bases. This CDR3 has 15 amino acids. Germline CDR1 and CDR2: SGHVS and FNYEAQ. The CDR3 region is CASSLDAGRGEKLFF. CDR3 DNA: TGTGCCAGCAGCTTAGATGCAGGTCGTGGTGAAAAACTGTTTTTT.

V and J are TRBV29-1 and TRBJ2-3, with 7 positions matching TRBD2. Germline CDR1 SQVTM, CDR2 ANQGSEA. J lost 2 bases, V lost 2 bases, and 7 bases had no gene match. The CDR3 is made up of 15 amino acids. The CDR3 loop reads CSVEWVSGHTDTQYF. The CDR3 nucleotides are TGCAGCGTTGAATGGGTTAGCGGGCACACAGATACGCAGTATTTT.

The V and J genes are TRBV6-5 and TRBJ1-2; D gene unclear. V was trimmed by 5 bases and J by 6 bases, leaving 16 bases between them. This CDR3 comprises 14 residues. Germline CDR1 reads MNHEY; CDR2 reads SVGAGI. As DNA, the CDR3 is TGTGCCAGCAGTCCAAAAACTCCATTCCATGGCTACACCTTC. The encoded protein is CASSPKTPFHGYTF.

The J gene is TRBJ2-5, the V gene TRBV7-2; tentatively, D is TRBD1 (5 bases). Trimming shortened V by 5 bases and J by 4 bases, and 17 bases separated the two germline ends. This CDR3 spans 15 amino acids. Germline V gene data show CDR1 as SGHTA and CDR2 as FQGNSA. CDR3 region: CASSRQGSHGETQYF. CDR3 sequence (DNA): TGTGCCAGCAGCCGCCAGGGTAGTCACGGAGAGACCCAGTACTTC. Full variable domain (outside the CDR3, taken from reference TRBV7-2 and TRBJ2-5): GAGVSQSPSNKVTEKGKDVELRCDPISGHTALYWYRQSLGQGLEFLIYFQGNSAPDKSGLPSDRFSAERTGGSVSTLTIQRTQQEDSAVYLCASSRQGSHGETQYFGPGTRLLVL.

This sequence joins TRBV20-1 and TRBJ2-5; 10 bases are shared with TRBD2. The CDR3 consists of 16 residues. The ends lost 5 bases at V and 0 bases at J; junction bases unmatched: 9. The germline gives CDR1 DFQATT, CDR2 SNEGSKA (reference sequence). The CDR3 protein is CSAHLAGAQYQETQYF. The CDR3 region has the DNA TGCAGTGCTCACCTAGCGGGGGCCCAGTACCAAGAGACCCAGTACTTC.

The J gene is TRBJ2-1, the V gene TRBV10-3; 8 bases match TRBD2. This CDR3 region has 15 residues. V shed 5 bases and J 3 bases; nucleotides not matched to a gene: 6. CDR1 is ENHRY and CDR2 is SYGVKD in the germline V gene. DNA for the CDR3: TGTGCCATCAGTAGCGGGAGAATATACTACAATGAGCAGTTCTTC. This codes for CAISSGRIYYNEQFF.

The chain employs TRBV20-1 and TRBJ2-5, with TRBD2 as a possible D gene (6 bases). Trimming stripped 7 bases from V and 11 bases from J, with 20 bases between. Germline CDR1 is DFQATT and CDR2 is SNEGSKA (reference sequence). The CDR3 spans 12 residues. The CDR3 bases are TGCAGTGTAAGGCCGGGGGTCAGAGAGCAGTACTTC. Translation: CSVRPGVREQYF.

The genes are TRBV28 and TRBJ2-7; D gene ambiguous. V was trimmed by 2 bases and J by 0 bases, leaving 11 bases between them. This CDR3 has 15 residues. The V gene's germline CDR1 is MDHEN and CDR2 SYDVKM. The CDR3 region is CASSLVQPSSYEQYF. CDR3 nucleotide sequence: TGTGCCAGCAGTTTAGTACAGCCGAGCTCCTACGAGCAGTACTTC.

This chain connects TRBV29-1 to TRBJ2-5; TRBD2 agrees at 9 bases. The CDR3 is 14 amino acids. Germline trimming cut 3 bases from V and 4 bases from J; bases unmatched to any gene: 6. In germline, CDR1 is SQVTM, CDR2 ANQGSEA. CDR3: CSVDRREGRETQYF. CDR3 DNA: TGCAGCGTTGATAGGCGGGAGGGCCGAGAGACCCAGTACTTC.

The chain links TRBV20-1 to TRBJ2-7; a weak D match, TRBD1 (5 bases). CDR3 length: 15 amino acids. Trimming stripped 5 bases from V and 0 bases from J, with 17 bases between. Germline V gene lookup returns CDR1 DFQATT and CDR2 SNEGSKA (reference sequence). DNA for the CDR3: TGCAGTGCTGGTCCTAAACCAGGGTTCTCCTACGAGCAGTACTTC. Its translation is CSAGPKPGFSYEQYF.

The chain employs TRBV20-1 and TRBJ2-1, with 8 nucleotides matching TRBD1. Trimming took 4 bases from V and 1 from J; bases not matched to a gene: 6. Germline V gene lookup returns CDR1 DFQATT and CDR2 SNEGSKA (reference sequence). The CDR3 extends over 15 amino acids. The chain's CDR3 is CSATDREQSYNEQFF. The CDR3 region has the DNA TGCAGTGCTACGGACAGGGAACAATCCTACAATGAGCAGTTCTTC.

This clonotype was recorded a few times. V and J are TRBV28 and TRBJ2-3; D might be TRBD1 (7 bases). The V and J ends lost 4 bases and 1 base respectively, with 15 bases between them. Germline assignment: CDR1 MDHEN and CDR2 SYDVKM. The CDR3 is made up of 16 amino acids. The CDR3: CASSSSRGDGTDTQYF. In nucleotides, the CDR3 is TGTGCCAGCAGTTCATCCAGGGGGGACGGCACAGATACGCAGTATTTT.

This clonotype turned up a few times. J is TRBJ2-5 and V is TRBV29-1; D is unresolved. With the DNA end fitting TRBJ2-7 better, the J assignment may be wrong. The CDR3 runs to 13 residues. Germline CDR1 and CDR2: SQVTM and ANQGSEA. The CDR3 DNA reads TGCAGCGTTGCCCCGACGGGCTCCTACGAGCAGTACTTC. The encoded protein is CSVAPTGSYEQYF.

This sequence joins TRBV7-9 and TRBJ2-1; D is undetermined. This CDR3 comprises 13 residues. Per the germline V gene, CDR1 is SEHNR and CDR2 is FQNEAQ (reference sequence). V was trimmed by 3 bases and J by 6 bases, leaving 9 bases between them. CDR3 nucleotide sequence: TGTGCCAGCAGCTTGGCTCGGGTCAATGAGCAGTTCTTC. This gives the protein CASSLARVNEQFF.

This clonotype was picked up a small number of times. The V and J genes are TRBV5-1 and TRBJ2-5, with D possibly being TRBD2 (6 bases). The germline gives CDR1 SGHRS, CDR2 YFSETQ. This CDR3 has 13 residues. Trimming took 4 bases from V and 11 from J, leaving 18 bases between them. This CDR3 reads CASSPGPTGEQYF. The CDR3 bases are TGCGCCAGCAGCCCGGGACCTACGGGAGAGCAGTACTTC.

V usage is TRBV29-1 and J usage is TRBJ1-2; D remains ambiguous. The CDR3 has 14 residues. The V gene's germline CDR1 is SQVTM and CDR2 ANQGSEA. V lost 0 bases to trimming and J lost 4 bases, with 12 bases between them. CDR3 DNA: TGCAGCGTTGAAGATCGGAGGACCTCCTATGGCTACACCTTC. Its protein product is CSVEDRRTSYGYTF.

The chain uses TRBV6-5 and TRBJ2-1, with D tentatively TRBD2 (6 bases). The CDR3 covers 13 residues. V lost 8 bases, J lost 1 base, and 9 bases lay in between. The germline V gene has CDR1 MNHEY and CDR2 SVGAGI. The CDR3 sequence: CASRAGSYNEQFF. The CDR3 DNA reads as TGTGCCAGCCGCGCGGGGTCCTACAATGAGCAGTTCTTC.

CDR3 DNA sequence: TGCAGTGCTAGAGATCCCGGGGCTAGCGGGGGGCACAATGAGCAGTTCTTC. Protein product: CSARDPGASGGHNEQFF. J is TRBJ2-1 and V is TRBV20-1, with 11 bases that match TRBD2. Germline CDR1 is DFQATT and CDR2 is SNEGSKA (reference sequence). Unmatched junction bases numbered 9, after V lost 0 bases and J lost 5 bases. The CDR3 is made up of 17 amino acids.

The genes are TRBV7-9 and TRBJ2-7, with D perhaps TRBD1 (6 bases). Germline V gene sequence: CDR1 SEHNR, CDR2 FQNEAQ (reference sequence). V gave up 5 bases and J gave up 2 bases, with 10 bases separating them. This CDR3 has 13 amino acids. CDR3 sequence: CASSASGAYEQYF. The DNA for the CDR3 is TGTGCCAGCAGCGCCTCAGGGGCCTACGAGCAGTACTTC.

This clonotype was counted a few times. The rearrangement uses TRBV28 and TRBJ2-7; D not certain. V was cut by 5 bases and J by 3 bases, with 11 bases left in between. Germline V CDR1 and CDR2: MDHEN, SYDVKM. The CDR3 consists of 13 residues. In DNA, the CDR3 is TGTGCCAGCAGTAACAGACCTAGCTACGAGCAGTACTTC. It translates to CASSNRPSYEQYF.

The chain has TRBV6-2 or TRBV6-3 and TRBJ2-3; 8 bases are shared with TRBD2. In germline, CDR1 is MNHEY, CDR2 SVGEGT. V lost 0 bases to trimming and J lost 0 bases; unmatched junction nucleotides: 14. The CDR3 sequence is 20 residues long. The CDR3 is CASSYSIVLAVSTSTDTQYF. The DNA for the CDR3 is TGTGCCAGCAGTTACTCCATCGTACTAGCGGTTTCAACTAGCACAGATACGCAGTATTTT.

The chain employs TRBV7-9 and TRBJ2-4; tentative D call: TRBD1 (5 bases). Gene TRBJ2-7 matches the end of the DNA better, so the J call may be wrong. Germline V gene sequence: CDR1 SEHNR, CDR2 FQNEAQ (reference sequence). This CDR3 has 12 residues. CDR3 amino acids: CATGQGTYEQYF. The CDR3 DNA reads TGTGCCACCGGACAAGGGACCTACGAGCAGTACTTC.

The rearrangement joins TRBV7-9 to TRBJ2-5; 11 positions match TRBD2. Unmatched junction bases numbered 8, after V lost 4 bases and J lost 4 bases. Looked up from germline, CDR1 is SEHNR and CDR2 is FQNEAQ (reference sequence). This CDR3 is built from 16 residues. CDR3 in amino acids: CASSSGTSGGRETQYF. In nucleotides, the CDR3 is TGTGCCAGCAGCTCCGGGACTAGCGGTGGGCGAGAGACCCAGTACTTC.

This clonotype was seen just once. The V gene is TRBV18, the J gene TRBJ2-1, with a tentative D call TRBD2 (7 bases). Germline V lookup: CDR1 KGHSH, CDR2 LQKENI. The CDR3 totals 14 residues. V was pared by 4 bases and J by 11 bases, with 18 bases between. The CDR3 region has the DNA TGTGCCAGCTCACTGCACCGGGGGGCGGGTAAGCAGTTCTTC. It is translated as CASSLHRGAGKQFF.